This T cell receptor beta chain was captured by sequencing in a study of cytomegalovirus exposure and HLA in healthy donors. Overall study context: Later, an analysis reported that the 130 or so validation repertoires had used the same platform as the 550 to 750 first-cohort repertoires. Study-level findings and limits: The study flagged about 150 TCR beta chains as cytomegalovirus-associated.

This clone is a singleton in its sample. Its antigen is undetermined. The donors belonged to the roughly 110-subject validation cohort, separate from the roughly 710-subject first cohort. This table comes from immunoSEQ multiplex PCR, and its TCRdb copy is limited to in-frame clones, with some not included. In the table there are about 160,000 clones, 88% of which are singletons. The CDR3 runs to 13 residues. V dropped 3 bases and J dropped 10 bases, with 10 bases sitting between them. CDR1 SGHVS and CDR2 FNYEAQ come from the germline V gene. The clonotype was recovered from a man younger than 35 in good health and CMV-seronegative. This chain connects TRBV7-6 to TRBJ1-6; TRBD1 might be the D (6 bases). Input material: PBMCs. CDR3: CASSLGALSPLHF. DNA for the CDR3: TGTGCCAGCAGCTTGGGGGCACTCTCACCCCTCCACTTT.